This TCR beta chain was sequenced for a study of cytomegalovirus exposure and HLA in healthy donors. The PCR had 60 Vbeta and 13 Jbeta primers. Produced via immunoSEQ multiplex PCR; TCRdb's table is partial and in-frame only. The sample records 150,000 to 200,000 clones, around 77% being singletons. Material for sequencing was PBMCs. The TCR originated in a man aged 55 to 70 in good health and CMV-seronegative.

The chain's CDR3 is CASSSKYEQYF. As DNA, the CDR3 is TGTGCCAGCAGCTCTAAATACGAGCAGTACTTC. The chain recombines TRBV5-4 with TRBJ2-7; D gene unclear. The V and J ends lost 3 bases and 4 bases respectively, with 5 bases between them. The germline CDR1 and CDR2 sequences are SGHNT and YYREEE (reference sequence). CDR3 length: 11 residues.